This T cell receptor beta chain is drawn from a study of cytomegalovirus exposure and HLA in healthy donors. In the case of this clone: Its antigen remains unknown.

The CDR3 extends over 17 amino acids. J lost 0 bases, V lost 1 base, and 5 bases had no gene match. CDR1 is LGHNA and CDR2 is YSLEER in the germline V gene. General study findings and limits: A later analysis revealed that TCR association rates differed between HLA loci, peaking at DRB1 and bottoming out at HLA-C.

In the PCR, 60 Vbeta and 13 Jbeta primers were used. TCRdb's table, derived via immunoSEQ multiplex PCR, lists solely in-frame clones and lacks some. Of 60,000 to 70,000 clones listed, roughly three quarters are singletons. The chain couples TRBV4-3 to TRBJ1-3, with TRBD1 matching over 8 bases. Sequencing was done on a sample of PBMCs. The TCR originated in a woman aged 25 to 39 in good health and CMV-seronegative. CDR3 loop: CASSQGGTGLSGNTIYF. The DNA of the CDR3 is TGCGCCAGCAGCCAAGGGGGGACAGGACTCTCTGGAAACACCATATATTTT.